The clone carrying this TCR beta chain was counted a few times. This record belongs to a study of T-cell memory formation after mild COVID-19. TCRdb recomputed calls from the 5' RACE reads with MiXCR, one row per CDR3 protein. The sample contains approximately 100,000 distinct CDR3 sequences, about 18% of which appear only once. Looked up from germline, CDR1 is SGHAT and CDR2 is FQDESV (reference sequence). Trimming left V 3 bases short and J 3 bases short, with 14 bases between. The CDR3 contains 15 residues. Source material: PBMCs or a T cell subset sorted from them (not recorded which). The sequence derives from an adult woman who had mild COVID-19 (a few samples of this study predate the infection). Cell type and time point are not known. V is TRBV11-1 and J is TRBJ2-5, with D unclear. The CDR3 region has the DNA TGTGCCAGCAGCTTGGAGCAATGGATGGAAGAGACCCAGTACTTC. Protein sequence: CASSLEQWMEETQYF.